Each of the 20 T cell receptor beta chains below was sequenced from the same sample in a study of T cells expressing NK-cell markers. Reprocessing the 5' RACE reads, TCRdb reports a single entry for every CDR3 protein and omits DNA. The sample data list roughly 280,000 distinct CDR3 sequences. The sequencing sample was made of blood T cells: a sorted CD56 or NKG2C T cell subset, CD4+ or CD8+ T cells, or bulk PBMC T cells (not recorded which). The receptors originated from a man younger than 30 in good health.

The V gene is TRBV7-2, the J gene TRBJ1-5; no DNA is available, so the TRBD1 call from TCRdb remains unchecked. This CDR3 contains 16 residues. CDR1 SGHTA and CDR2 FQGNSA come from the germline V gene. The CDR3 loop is CASSLGWGYTNQPQHF.

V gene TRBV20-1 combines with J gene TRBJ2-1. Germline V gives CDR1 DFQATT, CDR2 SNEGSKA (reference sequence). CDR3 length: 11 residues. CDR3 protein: CSAHSRNEQFF.

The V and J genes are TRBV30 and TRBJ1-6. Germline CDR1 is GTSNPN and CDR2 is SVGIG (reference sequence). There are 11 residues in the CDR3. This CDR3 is CAWSGNSPLHF.

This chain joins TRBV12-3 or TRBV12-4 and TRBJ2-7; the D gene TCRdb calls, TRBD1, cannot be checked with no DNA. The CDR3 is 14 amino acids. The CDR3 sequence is CASSLRGFSYEQYF.

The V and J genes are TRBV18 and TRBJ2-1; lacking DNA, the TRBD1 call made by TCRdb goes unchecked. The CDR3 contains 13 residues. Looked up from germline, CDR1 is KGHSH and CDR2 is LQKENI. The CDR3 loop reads CASSTGHTNEQFF.

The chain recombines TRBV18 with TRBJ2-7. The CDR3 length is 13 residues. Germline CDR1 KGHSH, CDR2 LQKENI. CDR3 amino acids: CASSPPSSYEQYF.

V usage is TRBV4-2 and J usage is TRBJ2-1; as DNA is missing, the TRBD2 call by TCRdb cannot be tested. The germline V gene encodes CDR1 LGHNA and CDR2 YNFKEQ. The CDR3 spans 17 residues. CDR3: CASSQGLAGGGDNEQFF.

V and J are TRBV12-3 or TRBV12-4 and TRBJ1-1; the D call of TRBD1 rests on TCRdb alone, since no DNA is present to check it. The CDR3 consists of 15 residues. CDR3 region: CASTIPPGQETEAFF.

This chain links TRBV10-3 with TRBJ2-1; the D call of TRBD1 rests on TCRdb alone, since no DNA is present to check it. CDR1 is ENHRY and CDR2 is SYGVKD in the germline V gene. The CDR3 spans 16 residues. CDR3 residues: CAISGDGGRPGNEQFF.

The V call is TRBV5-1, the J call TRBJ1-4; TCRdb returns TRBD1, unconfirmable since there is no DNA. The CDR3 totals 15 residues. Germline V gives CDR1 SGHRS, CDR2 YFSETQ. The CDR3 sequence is CASSPGFSTNEKLFF.

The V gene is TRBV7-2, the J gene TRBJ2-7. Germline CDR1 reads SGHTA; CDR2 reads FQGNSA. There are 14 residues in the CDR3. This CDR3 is CASSLDVKGSEQYF.

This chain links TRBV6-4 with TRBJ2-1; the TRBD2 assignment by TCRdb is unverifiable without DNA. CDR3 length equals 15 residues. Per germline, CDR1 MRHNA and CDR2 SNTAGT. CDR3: CASWSGRRSYNEQFF.

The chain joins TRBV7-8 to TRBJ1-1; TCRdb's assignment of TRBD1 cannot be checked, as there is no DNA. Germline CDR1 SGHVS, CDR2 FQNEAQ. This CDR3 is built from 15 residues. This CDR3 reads CASSLSSGGLTEAFF.

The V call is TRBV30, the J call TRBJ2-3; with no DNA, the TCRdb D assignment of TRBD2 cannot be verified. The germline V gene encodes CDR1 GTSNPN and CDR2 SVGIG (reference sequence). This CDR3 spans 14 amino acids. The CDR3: CAWSKMGVTDTQYF.

CDR3 sequence: CSVLTEMDTEAFF. The V and J genes are TRBV29-1 and TRBJ1-1; TCRdb's assignment of TRBD1 cannot be checked, as there is no DNA. Looked up from germline, CDR1 is SQVTM and CDR2 is ANQGSEA. The CDR3 runs 13 residues.

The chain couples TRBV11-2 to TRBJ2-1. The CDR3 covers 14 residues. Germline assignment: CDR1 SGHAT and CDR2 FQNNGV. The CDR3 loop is CASKPGGSYNEQFF.

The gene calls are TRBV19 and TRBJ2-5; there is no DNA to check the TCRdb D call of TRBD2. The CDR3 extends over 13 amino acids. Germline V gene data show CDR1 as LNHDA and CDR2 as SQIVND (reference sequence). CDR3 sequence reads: CASRRDRVETQYF.

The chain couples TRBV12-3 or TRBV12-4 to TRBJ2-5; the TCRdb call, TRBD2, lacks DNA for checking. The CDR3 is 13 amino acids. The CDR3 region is CASAHPGGETQYF.

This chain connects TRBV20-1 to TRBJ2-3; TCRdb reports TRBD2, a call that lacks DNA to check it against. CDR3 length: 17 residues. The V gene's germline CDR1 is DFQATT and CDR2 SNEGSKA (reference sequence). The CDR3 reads CSARFGLAGGYPDTQYF.

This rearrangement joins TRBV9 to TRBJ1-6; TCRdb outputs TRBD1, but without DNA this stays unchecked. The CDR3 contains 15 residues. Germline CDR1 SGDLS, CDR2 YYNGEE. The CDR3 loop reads CASSEEGRTNSPLHF. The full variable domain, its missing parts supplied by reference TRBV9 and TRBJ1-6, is DSGVTQTPKHLITATGQRVTLRCSPRSGDLSVYWYQQSLDQGLQFLIQYYNGEERAKGNILERFSAQQFPDLHSELNLSSLELGDSALYFCASSEEGRTNSPLHFGNGTRLTVT.